This section outlines one TCR beta chain sequence together with its context. Its target antigen remains unknown. It has no much larger one-base neighbor in the sample; base qualities were not kept. The germline V gene specifies SGHTA as CDR1 and FQGTGA as CDR2. V drops 4 bases and J drops 1 base, leaving 7 bases in between. The CDR3 runs 13 amino acids, cysteine and phenylalanine included. Of all the DNA, just the CDR3 is kept, 39 bases in frame from base 1. The label giving this sample's time point can be read as: baseline, week 1 (first vaccination visit). According to the study, the label for this sample's treatment or condition signals: pre-vaccination baseline after standard-of-care therapy. All donors had newly diagnosed IDH1-mutant astrocytomas of WHO grade 3 or 4 that showed loss of nuclear ATRX. The samples were drawn from NOA16, a multicentre, single-arm, open-label phase I trial in Germany that tested a mutant IDH1 peptide vaccine in humans for the first time. Visit V03 blood draws served as the baseline sample for immunogenicity testing. Genomic DNA for TCRB sequencing was extracted from EDTA blood using the DNeasy Blood and Tissue Kit.

The sample is drawn from a study of a mutant IDH1 vaccine in newly diagnosed glioma (dated by TCRdb to the early 2020s). Looking at the study overall: Of the 30 or so patients who were treated, about 62% were male and approximately 40% were female, and the mean age was approximately 40 years. Peripheral blood was drawn at six visits: V03 (baseline), V05, V07, V10, V12 and V13. Longitudinal TCRB deep sequencing was done for 25 treated patients, wherever samples were available for exploratory analyses. Prior to enrollment, standard therapy consisting of radiotherapy alone, temozolomide alone, or radiochemotherapy with temozolomide had been administered to patients, with the combination being received by most patients.

To prepare the library, the immunoSEQ multiplex PCR assay was applied. The hsTCRB Kit was used according to the manufacturer's protocol to amplify rearranged TCR beta chain sequences. TCRB libraries were sequenced on an Illumina MiSeq. The study's processing was this. Demultiplexing, trimming and gene mapping were performed with the kit vendor's proprietary platform. TCRdb's version of the immuneACCESS table is confined to in-frame rearrangements and falls short of the full clone set. An unresolved V gene accounts for under half of the shortfall where checked; the remainder is of unknown origin. The DNA was the basis for D and trimming; V, J and clone size are from that table. The sample yields around 56,000 clones; around 90% were counted once. 2.6% of the sample goes to the ten largest clones. Points the paper makes about the study in general: Availability determined which PBMC samples were chosen for TCRB deep sequencing. The authors stated that sample limitations prevented analyses of patient blood samples from being reproduced. Vaccine-induced immune responses across multiple MHC alleles were detected in 80% to 95% of patients. No apparent relationship was observed between pseudoprogression and alterations in the top peripheral T cell clonotypes detected by TCRB sequencing.

The sample was PBMCs, taken from a glioma patient treated with radiotherapy, temozolomide or both. This TCR was recovered from a man over 45 with glioma. The V and J genes are TRBV7-3 and TRBJ1-1; the D segment cannot be called with confidence. The CDR3 sequence is CASSSSGNTEAFF. The sequence in DNA is TGTGCCAGCAGCTCTTCGGGGAACACTGAAGCTTTCTTT.